This TCR beta chain was captured by sequencing in a study of blood T cell repertoires in COVID-19. The wider study: Sample material is recorded as cDNA or gDNA derived from T cells, B-cell-depleted T cells, or PBMCs.

In the original analysis: The authors estimated nucleated cell counts from reference gene primer amplification. Assay used: immunoSEQ multiplex PCR; TCRdb lists only in-frame clones, some missing. V and J calls and clone size are those listed in that table; D and trimming were worked out from the DNA. Counted here are approximately 300,000 clones, 85% occurring once; the ten biggest clones make up about 1.9%. The CDR3 is made up of 15 amino acids. With 7 bases clipped from V and 2 bases from J, the junction kept 10 bases outside the gene matches. CDR1 is LNHDA and CDR2 is SQIVND in the germline V gene (reference sequence).

The chain combines TRBV19 with TRBJ1-1; 7 bases align to TRBD1. Sequences were obtained from PBMCs or T cells enriched from blood (not recorded which). This receptor was taken from a woman in her thirties who had been exposed to COVID-19. This CDR3 reads CASMLPGQRNTEAFF. The DNA for the CDR3 is TGTGCCAGTATGTTACCGGGACAGAGAAACACTGAAGCTTTCTTT.